Each of the 14 T cell receptor beta chains below was sequenced from the same sample in a study of early T cells in non-severe SARS-CoV-2 infection. TCRdb used MiXCR to reprocess the 5' RACE reads, holding one entry per CDR3 protein. The data hold about 80,000 distinct CDR3 sequences, with 8.5% to 10% observed a single time. Sequencing input: whole blood. Receptors originate from an adult who was a healthcare worker with PCR-confirmed SARS-CoV-2 infection or an uninfected control (not recorded which).

The chain employs TRBV6-1 and TRBJ1-3; D gene uncertain. Germline V lookup: CDR1 MNHNS, CDR2 SASEGT. V was pared by 0 bases and J by 0 bases, with 9 bases between. CDR3 length: 16 residues. CDR3 sequence: CASSEALSISGNTIYF. CDR3 DNA sequence: TGTGCCAGCAGTGAAGCACTATCGATCTCTGGAAACACCATATATTTT.

This clonotype has ten or more counts. The rearrangement uses TRBV27 and TRBJ1-2; no clear D. The V end lost 0 bases, the J end lost 8 bases, and 10 bases lay between the germline ends. Germline-derived CDR1 and CDR2 are MNHEY and SMNVEV (reference sequence). There are 13 residues in the CDR3. The CDR3 sequence: CASSLSNGEGYTF. The CDR3 region has the DNA TGTGCCAGCAGTTTATCGAATGGGGAGGGCTACACCTTC.

This clonotype was counted only a few times. The chain combines TRBV28 with TRBJ1-1; the D is unclear. Germline-derived CDR1 and CDR2 are MDHEN and SYDVKM. Trimming removed 3 bases at V and 5 bases at J, with 16 bases between. The CDR3 is made up of 15 amino acids. The CDR3 nucleotides read TGTGCCAGCAGTTTCCGGGCCTTACCGGGGACTGAAGCTTTCTTT. Protein product: CASSFRALPGTEAFF.

There are many counts of this clonotype. J is TRBJ2-2 and V is TRBV6-4; D is uncertain. The CDR3 spans 14 residues. CDR1 and CDR2 (germline): MRHNA, SNTAGT. Trimming removed 3 bases at V and 0 bases at J, with 5 bases between. The CDR3 spells CASSEGSNTGELFF. CDR3 DNA sequence: TGTGCCAGCAGTGAAGGCTCGAACACCGGGGAGCTGTTTTTT.

In its sample, this clonotype was seen many times. The chain has TRBV7-8 and TRBJ2-6; no reliable D call. The ends were cut back, 2 bases at V and 1 base at J, with 6 bases in the middle. Germline CDR1 is SGHVS and CDR2 is FQNEAQ. The CDR3 covers 15 residues. The CDR3 sequence is CASSLRVSGANVLTF. As DNA, the CDR3 is TGTGCCAGCAGCTTAAGGGTATCTGGGGCCAACGTCCTGACTTTC. Full variable domain (missing parts from reference TRBV7-8 and TRBJ2-6): GAGVSQSPRYKVAKRGQDVALRCDPISGHVSLFWYQQALGQGPEFLTYFQNEAQLDKSGLPSDRFFAERPEGSVSTLKIQRTQQEDSAVYLCASSLRVSGANVLTFGAGSRLTVL.

This clonotype was seen more than once but under ten times. The chain combines TRBV6-4 with TRBJ2-1; 10 bases align to TRBD2. The CDR3 runs to 15 residues. The germline CDR1 and CDR2 sequences are MRHNA and SNTAGT. V was pared by 6 bases and J by 0 bases, with 2 bases of the junction left unmatched. The CDR3 sequence is CASSKREGSYNEQFF. CDR3 coding DNA: TGTGCCAGCAGCAAGCGGGAGGGCTCCTACAATGAGCAGTTCTTC.

The chain uses TRBV12-3 or TRBV12-4 and TRBJ2-2, with 14 positions matching TRBD2. V lost 5 bases and J lost 1; bases outside the gene matches: 3. The CDR3 extends over 17 amino acids. CDR3 protein: CASSTGLAGVNTGELFF. The CDR3 bases are TGTGCCAGCAGTACGGGACTAGCGGGGGTGAACACCGGGGAGCTGTTTTTT.

V is TRBV7-9 and J is TRBJ1-4; perhaps TRBD1 as D (5 bases). V shed 2 bases and J shed 5 bases, with 9 bases lying between them. Germline V lookup: CDR1 SEHNR, CDR2 FQNEAQ (reference sequence). The CDR3 covers 14 residues. The CDR3, as DNA: TGTGCCAGCAGCTTACAGGGTCGAAATGAAAAACTGTTTTTT. Protein sequence: CASSLQGRNEKLFF.

This sequence joins TRBV2 and TRBJ2-1; unclear D gene. V gave up 7 bases and J gave up 0 bases, with 10 bases separating them. The CDR3 extends over 14 amino acids. Per germline, CDR1 SNHLY and CDR2 FYNNEI. The CDR3: CASKGYNSYNEQFF. CDR3 DNA sequence: TGTGCCAGCAAAGGATATAACTCCTACAATGAGCAGTTCTTC.

This sequence joins TRBV5-5 and TRBJ2-5; D is unclear. Per the germline V gene, CDR1 is SGHKS and CDR2 is YYEKEE (reference sequence). The CDR3 runs 14 residues. Trimming pared 0 bases from V and 1 base from J, leaving 7 bases between. CDR3 loop: CASSLVYPQETQYF. The DNA of the CDR3 is TGTGCCAGCAGCTTGGTTTACCCCCAAGAGACCCAGTACTTC. Based on the CDR3 plus reference TRBV5-5 and TRBJ2-5, the full variable domain is DAGVTQSPTHLIKTRGQQVTLRCSPISGHKSVSWYQQVLGQGPQFIFQYYEKEERGRGNFPDRFSARQFPNYSSELNVNALLLGDSALYLCASSLVYPQETQYFGPGTRLLVL.

This clonotype came up many times. The rearrangement joins TRBV12-3 or TRBV12-4 to TRBJ2-3; D call uncertain. CDR3 length: 12 residues. Trimming shortened V by 3 bases and J by 5 bases, and 6 bases separated the two germline ends. The CDR3 spells CASSFGGDTQYF. CDR3 DNA sequence: TGTGCCAGCAGTTTTGGCGGAGATACGCAGTATTTT.

This clonotype was seen more than once but under ten times. The chain is built from TRBV10-3 and TRBJ2-3; 9 positions agree with TRBD2. J was trimmed by 5 bases and V by 4 bases; bases with no gene match: 10. Germline lookup yields CDR1 ENHRY and CDR2 SYGVKD. The CDR3 contains 16 residues. The chain's CDR3 is CAISAVAGDREDTQYF. DNA of the CDR3: TGTGCCATCAGTGCCGTAGCGGGAGATAGGGAAGATACGCAGTATTTT.

The V call is TRBV2, the J call TRBJ2-5, with D possibly matching TRBD1 (5 bases). CDR1 and CDR2 from the germline V gene are SNHLY and FYNNEI. The CDR3 covers 16 residues. V was cut by 6 bases and J by 1 base, with 18 bases left in between. CDR3 amino acids: CASSSGIGAAQETQYF. The CDR3 nucleotides read TGTGCCAGCAGCAGTGGGATTGGGGCGGCCCAAGAGACCCAGTACTTC.

This clonotype came up many times. This sequence joins TRBV9 and TRBJ1-2, with D unclear. The V end lost 2 bases, the J end lost 6 bases, and 14 bases lay between the germline ends. The CDR3 is 14 amino acids. Germline CDR1 reads SGDLS; CDR2 reads YYNGEE. The CDR3 bases are TGTGCCAGCAGCGTTTCCATGGTTTTGGATGGCTACACCTTC. Translation gives CASSVSMVLDGYTF.